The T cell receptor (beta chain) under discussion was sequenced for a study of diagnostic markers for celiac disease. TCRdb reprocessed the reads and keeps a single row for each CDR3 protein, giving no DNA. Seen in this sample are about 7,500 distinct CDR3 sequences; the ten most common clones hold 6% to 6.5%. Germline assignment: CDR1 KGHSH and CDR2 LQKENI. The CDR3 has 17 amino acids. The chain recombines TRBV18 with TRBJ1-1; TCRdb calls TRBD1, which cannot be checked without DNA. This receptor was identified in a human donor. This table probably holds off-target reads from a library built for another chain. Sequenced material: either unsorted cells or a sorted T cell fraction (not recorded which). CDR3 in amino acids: CASSPRQGALEGTEAFF.